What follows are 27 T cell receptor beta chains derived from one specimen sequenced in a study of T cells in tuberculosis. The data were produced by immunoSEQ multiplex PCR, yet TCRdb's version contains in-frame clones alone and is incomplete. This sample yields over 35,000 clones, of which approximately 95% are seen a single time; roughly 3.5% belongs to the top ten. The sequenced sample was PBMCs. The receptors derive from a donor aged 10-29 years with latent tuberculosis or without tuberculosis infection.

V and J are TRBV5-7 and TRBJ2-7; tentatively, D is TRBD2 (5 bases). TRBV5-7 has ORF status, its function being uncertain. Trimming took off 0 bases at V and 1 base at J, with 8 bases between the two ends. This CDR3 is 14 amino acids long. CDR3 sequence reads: CASSLVRGSYEQYF. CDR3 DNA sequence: TGTGCCAGCAGCTTGGTTCGGGGTTCCTACGAGCAGTACTTC.

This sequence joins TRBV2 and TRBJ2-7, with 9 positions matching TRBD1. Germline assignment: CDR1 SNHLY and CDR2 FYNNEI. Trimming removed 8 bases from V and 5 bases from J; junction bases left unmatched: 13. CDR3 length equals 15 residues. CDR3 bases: TGTGCCAGCGGCCCCGTGGGACAGGGATCGGACGAGCAGTACTTC. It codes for CASGPVGQGSDEQYF.

The CDR3 DNA is TGTGCCAGCAGCGACTTAGTTTATCGATTTCGGACTGAAGCTTTCTTT. As protein: CASSDLVYRFRTEAFF. This chain uses TRBV7-9 with TRBJ1-1, with no clear D. V shed 5 bases and J shed 5 bases, with 21 bases lying between them. The CDR3 extends over 16 amino acids. Germline loops: CDR1 SEHNR, CDR2 FQNEAQ (reference sequence).

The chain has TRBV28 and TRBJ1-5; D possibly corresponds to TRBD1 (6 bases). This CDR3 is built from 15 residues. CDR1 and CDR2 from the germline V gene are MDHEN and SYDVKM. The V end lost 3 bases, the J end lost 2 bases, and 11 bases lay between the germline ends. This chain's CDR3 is CASSLGTNGNQPQHF. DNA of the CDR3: TGTGCCAGCAGTTTGGGGACAAATGGCAATCAGCCCCAGCATTTT.

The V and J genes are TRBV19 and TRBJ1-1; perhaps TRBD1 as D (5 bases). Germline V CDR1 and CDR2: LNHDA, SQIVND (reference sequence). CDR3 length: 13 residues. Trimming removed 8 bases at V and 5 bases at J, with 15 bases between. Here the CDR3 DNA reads TGTGCCAGTGGGTATCCGGGGGGTACTGAAGCTTTCTTT. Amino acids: CASGYPGGTEAFF.

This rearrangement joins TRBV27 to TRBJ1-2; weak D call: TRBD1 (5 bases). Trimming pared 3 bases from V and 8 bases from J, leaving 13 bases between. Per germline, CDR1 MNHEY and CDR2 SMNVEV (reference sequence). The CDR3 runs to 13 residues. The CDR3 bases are TGTGCCAGCAGTTTTGGGGATTGGGGCGGCTACACCTTC. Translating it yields CASSFGDWGGYTF.

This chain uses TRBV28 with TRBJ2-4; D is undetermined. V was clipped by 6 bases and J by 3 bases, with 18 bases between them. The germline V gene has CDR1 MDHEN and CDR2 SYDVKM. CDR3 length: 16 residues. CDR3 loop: CASSLGLRVSKNIQYF. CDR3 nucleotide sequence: TGTGCCAGCAGCCTCGGGTTGAGAGTAAGCAAAAACATTCAGTACTTC.

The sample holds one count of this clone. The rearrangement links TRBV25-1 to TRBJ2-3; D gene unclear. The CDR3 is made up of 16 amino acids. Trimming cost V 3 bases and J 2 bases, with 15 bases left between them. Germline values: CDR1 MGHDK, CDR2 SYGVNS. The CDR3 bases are TGTGCCAGCAGTGACCCCGGTTCTCCCCTCACAGATACGCAGTATTTT. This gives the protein CASSDPGSPLTDTQYF.

The CDR3 coding sequence is TGTGCCAGCAAGAAGGTTGCGGGACCGGGACAGGGGGCTCTCGAGCAGTACTTC. Encoded protein: CASKKVAGPGQGALEQYF. The V and J genes are TRBV27 and TRBJ2-7, with TRBD1 matching 12 bases. V lost 7 bases, J lost 6 bases, and 19 bases stayed unmatched. Germline V CDR1 and CDR2: MNHEY, SMNVEV (reference sequence). The CDR3 contains 18 residues.

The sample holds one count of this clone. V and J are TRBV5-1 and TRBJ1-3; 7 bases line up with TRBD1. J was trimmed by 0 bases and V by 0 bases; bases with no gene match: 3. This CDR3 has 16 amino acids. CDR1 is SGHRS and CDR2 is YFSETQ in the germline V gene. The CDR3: CASSLAGGDSGNTIYF. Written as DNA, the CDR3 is TGCGCCAGCAGCTTGGCAGGGGGAGACTCTGGAAACACCATATATTTT.

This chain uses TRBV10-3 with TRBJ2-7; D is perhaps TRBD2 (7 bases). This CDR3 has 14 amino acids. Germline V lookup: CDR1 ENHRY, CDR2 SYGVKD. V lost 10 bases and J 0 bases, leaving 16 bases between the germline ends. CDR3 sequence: CATDAGANSYEQYF. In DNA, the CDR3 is TGTGCCACTGATGCGGGGGCAAACTCCTACGAGCAGTACTTC.

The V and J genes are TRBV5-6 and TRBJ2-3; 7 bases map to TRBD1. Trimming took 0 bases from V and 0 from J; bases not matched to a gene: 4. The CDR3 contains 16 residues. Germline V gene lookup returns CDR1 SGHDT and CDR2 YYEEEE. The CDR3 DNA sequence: TGTGCCAGCAGCTTGGTGGACAGGTCTAGCACAGATACGCAGTATTTT. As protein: CASSLVDRSSTDTQYF.

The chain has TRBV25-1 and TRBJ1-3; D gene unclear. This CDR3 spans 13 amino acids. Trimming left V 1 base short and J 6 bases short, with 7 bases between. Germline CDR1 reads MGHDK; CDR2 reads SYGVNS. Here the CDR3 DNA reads TGTGCCAGCAGTGAATTAGGAGTAAACACCATATATTTT. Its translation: CASSELGVNTIYF.

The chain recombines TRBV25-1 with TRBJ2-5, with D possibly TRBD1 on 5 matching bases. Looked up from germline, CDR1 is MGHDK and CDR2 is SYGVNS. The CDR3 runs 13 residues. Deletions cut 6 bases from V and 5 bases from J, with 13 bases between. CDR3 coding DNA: TGTGCCAGCAGACCAGGGATTTTGGAGACCCAGTACTTC. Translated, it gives CASRPGILETQYF.

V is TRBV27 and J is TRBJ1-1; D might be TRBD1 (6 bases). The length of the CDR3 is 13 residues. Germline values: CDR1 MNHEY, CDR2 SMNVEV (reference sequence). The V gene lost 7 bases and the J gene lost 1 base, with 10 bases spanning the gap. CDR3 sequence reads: CASTGHRNTEAFF. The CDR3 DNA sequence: TGTGCCAGCACGGGACATAGGAACACTGAAGCTTTCTTT.

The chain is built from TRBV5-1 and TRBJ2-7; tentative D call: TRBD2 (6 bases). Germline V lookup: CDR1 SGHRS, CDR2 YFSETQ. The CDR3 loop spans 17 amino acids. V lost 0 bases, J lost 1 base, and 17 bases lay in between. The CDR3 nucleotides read TGCGCCAGCAGCTTGGAGAGTCAGCGGGCGGGTTCCTACGAGCAGTACTTC. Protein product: CASSLESQRAGSYEQYF. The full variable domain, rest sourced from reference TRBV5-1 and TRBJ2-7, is KAGVTQTPRYLIKTRGQQVTLSCSPISGHRSVSWYQQTPGQGLQFLFEYFSETQRNKGNFPGRFSGRQFSNSRSEMNVSTLELGDSALYLCASSLESQRAGSYEQYFGPGTRLTVT.

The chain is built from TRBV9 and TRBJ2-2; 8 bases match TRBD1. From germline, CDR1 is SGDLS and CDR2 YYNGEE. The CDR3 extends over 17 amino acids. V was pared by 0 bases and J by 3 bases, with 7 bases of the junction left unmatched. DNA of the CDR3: TGTGCCAGCAGCGTAGTATGGCAGGGGGCTGACACCGGGGAGCTGTTTTTT. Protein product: CASSVVWQGADTGELFF. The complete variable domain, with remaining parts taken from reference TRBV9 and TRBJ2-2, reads DSGVTQTPKHLITATGQRVTLRCSPRSGDLSVYWYQQSLDQGLQFLIQYYNGEERAKGNILERFSAQQFPDLHSELNLSSLELGDSALYFCASSVVWQGADTGELFFGEGSRLTVL.

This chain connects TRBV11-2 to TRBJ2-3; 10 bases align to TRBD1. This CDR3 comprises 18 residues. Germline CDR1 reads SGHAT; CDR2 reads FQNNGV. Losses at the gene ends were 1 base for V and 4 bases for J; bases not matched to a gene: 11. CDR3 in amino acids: CASSLVSPGQGLSDTQYF. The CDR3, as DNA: TGTGCCAGCAGCTTAGTCTCCCCGGGACAGGGGTTGTCAGATACGCAGTATTTT.

This CDR3 reads CATPGGEAEAFF. Here the CDR3 DNA reads TGCGCCACCCCGGGAGGGGAGGCTGAAGCTTTCTTT. The J gene is TRBJ1-1, the V gene TRBV10-1, with D possibly TRBD1 on 5 matching bases. Germline loops: CDR1 WNHNN, CDR2 SYGVQD (reference sequence). V lost 10 bases, J lost 6 bases, and 15 bases lay in between. The CDR3 is 12 residues long.

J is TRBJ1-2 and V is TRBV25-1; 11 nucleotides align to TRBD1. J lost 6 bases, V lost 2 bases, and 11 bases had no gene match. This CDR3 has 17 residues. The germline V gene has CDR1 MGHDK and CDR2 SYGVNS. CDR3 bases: TGTGCCAGCAGTGAAACAGGCCGGACAGGGGGCGCCCATGGCTACACCTTC. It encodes CASSETGRTGGAHGYTF.

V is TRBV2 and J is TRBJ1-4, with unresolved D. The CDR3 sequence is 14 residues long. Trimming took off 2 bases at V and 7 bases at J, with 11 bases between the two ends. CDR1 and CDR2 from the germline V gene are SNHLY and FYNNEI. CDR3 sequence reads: CASSEPPEGEKLFF. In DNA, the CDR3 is TGTGCCAGCAGTGAACCCCCCGAGGGTGAAAAACTGTTTTTT.

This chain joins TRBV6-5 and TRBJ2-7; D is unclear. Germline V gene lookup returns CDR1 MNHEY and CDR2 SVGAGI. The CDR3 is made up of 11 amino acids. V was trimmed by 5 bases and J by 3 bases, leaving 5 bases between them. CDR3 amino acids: CASSHSYEQYF. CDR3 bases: TGTGCCAGCAGTCACAGCTACGAGCAGTACTTC.

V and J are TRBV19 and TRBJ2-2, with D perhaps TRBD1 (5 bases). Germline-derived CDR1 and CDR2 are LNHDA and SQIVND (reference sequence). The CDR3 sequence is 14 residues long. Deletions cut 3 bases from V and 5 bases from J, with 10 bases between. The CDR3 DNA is TGTGCCAGTAGTATTACCTCAGGGACCGGGGAGCTGTTTTTT. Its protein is CASSITSGTGELFF.

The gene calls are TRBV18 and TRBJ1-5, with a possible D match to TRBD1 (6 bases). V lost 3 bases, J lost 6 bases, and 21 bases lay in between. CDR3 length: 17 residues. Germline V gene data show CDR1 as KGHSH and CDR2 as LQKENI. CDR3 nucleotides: TGTGCCAGCTCACCGTCGACAGGTTCATCCCTGGGTCAGCCCCAGCATTTT. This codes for CASSPSTGSSLGQPQHF.

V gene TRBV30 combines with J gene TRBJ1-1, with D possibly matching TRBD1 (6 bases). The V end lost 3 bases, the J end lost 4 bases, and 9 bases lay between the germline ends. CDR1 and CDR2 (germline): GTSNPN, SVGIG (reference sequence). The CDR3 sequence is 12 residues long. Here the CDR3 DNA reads TGTGCCTGGAGACAGGGAAGCACTGAAGCTTTCTTT. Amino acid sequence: CAWRQGSTEAFF.

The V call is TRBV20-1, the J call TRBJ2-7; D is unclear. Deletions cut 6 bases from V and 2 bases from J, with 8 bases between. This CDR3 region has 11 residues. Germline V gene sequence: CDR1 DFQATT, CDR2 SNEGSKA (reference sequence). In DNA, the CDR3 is TGCAGTGCCAGGTTAACCTACGAGCAGTACTTC. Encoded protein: CSARLTYEQYF.

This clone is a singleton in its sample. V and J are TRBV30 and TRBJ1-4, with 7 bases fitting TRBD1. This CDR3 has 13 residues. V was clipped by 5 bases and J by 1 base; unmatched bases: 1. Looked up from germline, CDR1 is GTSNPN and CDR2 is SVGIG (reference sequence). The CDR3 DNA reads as TGTGCCTGGTACAGGGGAACTAATGAAAAACTGTTTTTT. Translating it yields CAWYRGTNEKLFF.